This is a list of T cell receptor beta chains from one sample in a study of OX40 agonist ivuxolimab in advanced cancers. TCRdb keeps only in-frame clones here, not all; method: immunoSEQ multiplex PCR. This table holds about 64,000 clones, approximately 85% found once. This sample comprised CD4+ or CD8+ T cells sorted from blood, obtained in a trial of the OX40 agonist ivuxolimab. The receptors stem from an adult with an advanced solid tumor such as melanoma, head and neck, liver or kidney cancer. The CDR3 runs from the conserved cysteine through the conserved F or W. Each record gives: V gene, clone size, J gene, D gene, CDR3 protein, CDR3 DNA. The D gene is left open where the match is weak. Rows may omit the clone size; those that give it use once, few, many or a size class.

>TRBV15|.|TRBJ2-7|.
CATSRDRGREQYF
TGTGCCACCAGCAGAGACAGGGGTCGCGAGCAGTACTTC
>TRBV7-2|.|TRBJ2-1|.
CASSLGGGPYNEQFF
TGTGCCAGCAGCTTAGGGGGGGGGCCCTACAATGAGCAGTTCTTC
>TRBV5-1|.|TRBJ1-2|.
CASSSQLQGADGYTF
TGCGCCAGCAGCTCGCAACTACAGGGCGCAGATGGCTACACCTTC
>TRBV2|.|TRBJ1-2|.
CASRRVVGYTF
TGTGCCAGCAGGAGGGTAGTCGGCTACACCTTC
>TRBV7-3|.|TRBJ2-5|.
CASSLAFAGKETQYF
TGTGCCAGCAGCTTAGCCTTTGCCGGTAAAGAGACCCAGTACTTC
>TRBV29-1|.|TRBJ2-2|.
CSVYNQPVSSTGELFF
TGCAGCGTTTATAACCAGCCCGTATCGAGCACCGGGGAGCTGTTTTTT
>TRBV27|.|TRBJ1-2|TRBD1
CASSPGTGNYGYTF
TGTGCCAGCAGCCCGGGGACAGGGAACTATGGCTACACCTTC
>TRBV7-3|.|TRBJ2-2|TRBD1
CASSSLPQGIGELFF
TGTGCCAGCAGCTCCCTCCCACAGGGGATCGGGGAGCTGTTTTTT
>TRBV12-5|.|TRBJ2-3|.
CASGPTGSGRDTQYF
TGTGCTAGTGGACCGACAGGAAGTGGCAGAGATACGCAGTATTTT
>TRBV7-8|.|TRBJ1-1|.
CASTSLARDGTEAFF
TGTGCCAGCACCTCATTAGCGCGGGACGGCACTGAAGCTTTCTTT
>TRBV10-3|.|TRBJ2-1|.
CAVGREDNEQFF
TGTGCCGTGGGGCGGGAAGACAATGAGCAGTTCTTC
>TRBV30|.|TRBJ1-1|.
CAWIDSGVNTEAFF
TGTGCCTGGATAGATTCCGGAGTGAACACTGAAGCTTTCTTT
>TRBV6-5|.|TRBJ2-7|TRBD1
CANLQGLEQYF
TGTGCCAACTTACAGGGGCTCGAGCAGTACTTC
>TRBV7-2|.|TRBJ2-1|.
CASSVGGASYNEQFF
TGTGCCAGCAGCGTGGGGGGGGCCTCCTACAATGAGCAGTTCTTC
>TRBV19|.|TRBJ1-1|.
CASTSTGQAGEAFF
TGTGCCAGTACCTCAACAGGACAAGCTGGTGAAGCTTTCTTT
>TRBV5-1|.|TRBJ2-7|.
CASSFRQDTSYEQYF
TGCGCCAGCAGTTTCCGACAGGACACCTCCTACGAGCAGTACTTC
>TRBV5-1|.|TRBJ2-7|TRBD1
CASSPGTGNYEQYF
TGCGCCAGCAGCCCCGGGACAGGCAACTACGAGCAGTACTTC
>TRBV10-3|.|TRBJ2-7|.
CAISYEQYF
TGTGCCATCAGCTACGAGCAGTACTTC
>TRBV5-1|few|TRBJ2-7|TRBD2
CASSLLAGYEQYF
TGCGCCAGCAGCTTGCTAGCGGGCTACGAGCAGTACTTC
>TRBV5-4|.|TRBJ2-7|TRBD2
CASSRTSASYEQYF
TGTGCCAGCAGTCGGACTAGCGCCTCCTACGAGCAGTACTTC
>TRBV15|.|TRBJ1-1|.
CATSMGGRGGGGEAFF
TGTGCCACCAGCATGGGTGGGAGGGGGGGTGGTGGTGAAGCTTTCTTT
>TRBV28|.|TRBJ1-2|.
CASSLSALSYTF
TGTGCCAGCAGTTTATCGGCGCTAAGCTACACCTTC
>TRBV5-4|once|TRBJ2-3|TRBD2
CASSLAGGIDTQYF
TGTGCCAGCAGCTTGGCGGGGGGGATAGATACGCAGTATTTT
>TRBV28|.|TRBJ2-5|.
CASSPQVWETQYF
TGTGCCAGCAGTCCACAGGTTTGGGAGACCCAGTACTTC